The 6 T cell receptor beta chains reported below all come from one sample, sequenced in a study of blood T cells in healthy people across ages. A sample-barcoded 5' primer and a J-beta primer mix were used in a second PCR of about 7 to 12 cycles. TCRdb ran MiXCR on the 5' RACE reads and lists one entry per CDR3 protein. Of 600,000 or so distinct CDR3 sequences listed, 45% to 55% were seen once; the top ten hold 20% to 25%. Input material: blood. The receptors derive from a man of 80 years or more in good health.

V and J are TRBV5-1 and TRBJ2-7; weak D call: TRBD2 (6 bases). This CDR3 has 15 amino acids. Germline CDR1 is SGHRS and CDR2 is YFSETQ. The V end lost 0 bases, the J end lost 2 bases, and 12 bases lay between the germline ends. The CDR3 DNA follows: TGCGCCAGCAGCTTGGATGGAGGGGACGCCTACGAGCAGTACTTC. Its translation is CASSLDGGDAYEQYF. The full variable domain, with the rest looked up from reference TRBV5-1 and TRBJ2-7, is KAGVTQTPRYLIKTRGQQVTLSCSPISGHRSVSWYQQTPGQGLQFLFEYFSETQRNKGNFPGRFSGRQFSNSRSEMNVSTLELGDSALYLCASSLDGGDAYEQYFGPGTRLTVT.

This clonotype has only a few counts. This chain joins TRBV5-1 and TRBJ2-1; D remains unclear. Trimming cost V 3 bases and J 4 bases, with 11 bases left between them. Germline assignment: CDR1 SGHRS and CDR2 YFSETQ. The CDR3 runs to 14 residues. CDR3 residues: CASSSNQDYNEQFF. The DNA for the CDR3 is TGCGCCAGCAGCTCAAATCAGGATTACAATGAGCAGTTCTTC.

The J gene is TRBJ2-1, the V gene TRBV29-1; D is uncertain. The CDR3 spans 12 residues. V lost 5 bases and J lost 4, with 9 bases in between. Germline V gene sequence: CDR1 SQVTM, CDR2 ANQGSEA. CDR3 residues: CSVYQEYNEQFF. CDR3 in DNA: TGCAGCGTTTACCAGGAATACAATGAGCAGTTCTTC.

Comment on this clonotype: This may arise from a read error, as a much more abundant clone is one base away. The gene calls are TRBV6-5 and TRBJ2-3; D is possibly TRBD2 (5 bases). V lost 6 bases and J 6 bases, leaving 19 bases between the germline ends. Germline V CDR1 and CDR2: MNHEY, SVGAGI. The length of the CDR3 is 15 residues. The CDR3 DNA sequence: TGTGCCAGCAGACCCGGACGAGGGCGGTTGGATACGCAGTATTTT. Translation gives CASRPGRGRLDTQYF.

This clonotype has just a few counts. The CDR3 DNA is TGTGCCAGCAGCTTAGGGGGGACCACCCACTACGAGCAGTACTTC. This encodes CASSLGGTTHYEQYF. The V and J genes are TRBV7-2 and TRBJ2-7; perhaps D is TRBD1 or TRBD2 (5 bases each). The CDR3 has 15 residues. CDR1 is SGHTA, CDR2 FQGNSA, per germline. V lost 1 base, J lost 3 bases, and 13 bases lay in between.

In this sample, this clonotype turned up a few times. In DNA form, the CDR3 reads TGTGCCATCAGAGACGGCTCAAGGGGCCCCTACGAGCAGTACTTC. This gives the protein CAIRDGSRGPYEQYF. This sequence joins TRBV10-3 and TRBJ2-7; tentative D call: TRBD1 (5 bases). In germline, CDR1 is ENHRY, CDR2 SYGVKD. The CDR3 is made up of 15 amino acids. The V end was cut by 6 bases, the J end by 2 bases, with 17 bases between.